This T cell receptor beta chain was documented in a study of T cells in women clearing cervical HPV infection. Study-level information: Cases: HPV16-related CIN3 or worse on histology, 2 invasive cancers.

Regarding the study as a whole: T-cell numbers per sample were unknown and may explain richness differences.

Concerning this clone: Its matching antigen is unknown. The read halts 3 residues ahead of the CDR3 end, with the missing end drawn from the germline J gene.

This CDR3 contains 15 residues. Germline-derived CDR1 and CDR2 are SGHRS and YFSETQ. J gave up 4 bases and V 3 bases, and 7 bases lay outside the gene matches. Cervical HPV DNA detected by MY09/MY11 PCR, typed by dot-blot. Libraries were prepared by immunoSEQ multiplex PCR; TCRdb keeps only in-frame clonotypes and omits some of them. Found here are around 29,000 clones; the top ten clones hold about 2.8%. This chain links TRBV5-1 with TRBJ1-3, with 7 bases fitting TRBD1. The source of this sequence is a woman between 18 and 69 years old with a cervical HPV16 infection that either progressed to CIN3+ or cleared (not recorded which). Sequencing was done on a sample of blood buffy coat. CDR3 region: CASSYGDREGNTIYF. Incomplete CDR3 DNA: TGCGCCAGCAGCTACGGAGACAGGGAAGGAAACACC.